The entry that follows covers one T cell receptor beta chain sequence. The sample comes from a study of CD8 T cells in Susac syndrome. With random hexamers, reverse transcription was performed on about 0.5 to 1 ug of RNA. One entry per CDR3 protein, called by TCRdb with MiXCR from the immunoSEQ multiplex PCR reads. The profile shows 100,000 to 150,000 distinct CDR3 sequences, about 94% of them singletons. Between the trimmed V and J ends, which lost 0 bases and 5 bases, there was a span of 11 bases. CDR3 length: 14 amino acids. Germline lookup yields CDR1 SGHRS and CDR2 YFSETQ. This sequence joins TRBV5-1 and TRBJ1-2, with D uncertain. The sequencing sample was made of CD4+ T cells from PBMCs. The sequence came from a human donor with multiple sclerosis. The CDR3 here is CASSLGRRSYGYTF. CDR3 in DNA: TGCGCCAGCAGCTTGGGCCGACGATCGTATGGCTACACCTTC.